The rows below give T cell receptor beta chains drawn from one sample of a study of T cell repertoires in cytomegalovirus infection. TCRdb reprocessed the reads with MiXCR, giving one entry per CDR3 protein. This table has 510,000 or so distinct CDR3 sequences, around a quarter appearing once. The source material was PBMCs. The receptors originated from a human donor in good health (CMV status not recorded). Some clones in this sample may be carry-over from other donors' samples. CDR3s include the opening cysteine and the closing phenylalanine or tryptophan. The D gene is left open where the match is weak. Part of the rows lack a size; the others show once, few, many or a class for expanded clones.

size	V	D	J	DNA	CDR3
-	TRBV12-3/TRBV12-4	TRBD1	TRBJ1-1	TGTGCCAGCAGTCCTACAGGGGATTGGGCTTTCTTT	CASSPTGDWAFF
many	TRBV7-2	TRBD1	TRBJ2-7	TGTGCCAGCAGCTTAGGACCTGGGACAGACTACGAGCAGTACTTC	CASSLGPGTDYEQYF
many	TRBV28	-	TRBJ2-1	TGTGCCAGCAGTCCGAGGAATGAGCAGTTCTTC	CASSPRNEQFF
-	TRBV7-8	-	TRBJ1-6	TGTGCCAGCAGCTTAGAGAGGGGTTCAAATTCACCCCTCCACTTT	CASSLERGSNSPLHF
-	TRBV20-1	TRBD1	TRBJ1-5	TGCAGTGTCACAGGACAGGGGGCCGACAATCAGCCCCAGCATTTT	CSVTGQGADNQPQHF
once	TRBV27	-	TRBJ1-5	TGTGCCAGCAGTTTATCATTGCCGGGTCTAGGATATAGCAATCAGCCCCAGCATTTT	CASSLSLPGLGYSNQPQHF
-	TRBV4-1	-	TRBJ2-4	TGCGCCAGCAGCCAAGGGGTACTAGCTTTTCAGTACTTC	CASSQGVLAFQYF
few	TRBV28	-	TRBJ2-3	TGTGCCAGCAGTACCGGGACAACAGATACGCAGTATTTT	CASSTGTTDTQYF
-	TRBV4-1	-	TRBJ2-3	TGCGCCAGTAGCCGGGTGGATGCAGATACGCAGTATTTT	CASSRVDADTQYF
few	TRBV12-3/TRBV12-4	-	TRBJ1-3	TGTGCCAGCAGTTTAGACCTCGTGCCGGCCCGAGGAACAGGCGGAAACACCATATATTTT	CASSLDLVPARGTGGNTIYF
few	TRBV28	-	TRBJ1-1	TGTGCCAGCAGACGTCGATTTGGAAGGAACACTGAAGCTTTCTTT	CASRRRFGRNTEAFF
few	TRBV6-5	-	TRBJ2-4	TGTGCCAGCAGTCCCACGACAGGGAGGGGAAACATTCAGTACTTC	CASSPTTGRGNIQYF
many	TRBV7-6	TRBD1	TRBJ1-2	TGTGCCAGCAGTCCAGGGGGCGTCCCCTATGGCTACACCTTC	CASSPGGVPYGYTF